The T cell receptor (beta chain) under discussion was sequenced for a study of blood T cells in healthy people across ages. Samples each yielded at least 6 micrograms of total RNA. Combining a sample-barcoded 5' primer with a J-beta primer mix, a second PCR ran for about 7 to 11 cycles. Each CDR3 protein gets one entry after TCRdb re-called the 5' RACE reads with MiXCR. The sample consists of approximately 1.5 million distinct CDR3 sequences, less than 45% of them appearing once. The length of the CDR3 is 16 residues. V dropped 0 bases and J dropped 5; count of bases not matched to a gene: 5. CDR1 is SGHTA, CDR2 FQGTGA, per germline.

This receptor was obtained from a woman aged 18 to 35 in good health. Sequenced input: blood. This rearrangement joins TRBV7-3 to TRBJ2-3; 10 bases agree with TRBD2. DNA of the CDR3: TGTGCCAGCAGCTTAACCACTAGCGGGAAGGGAGATACGCAGTATTTT. Amino acids: CASSLTTSGKGDTQYF.